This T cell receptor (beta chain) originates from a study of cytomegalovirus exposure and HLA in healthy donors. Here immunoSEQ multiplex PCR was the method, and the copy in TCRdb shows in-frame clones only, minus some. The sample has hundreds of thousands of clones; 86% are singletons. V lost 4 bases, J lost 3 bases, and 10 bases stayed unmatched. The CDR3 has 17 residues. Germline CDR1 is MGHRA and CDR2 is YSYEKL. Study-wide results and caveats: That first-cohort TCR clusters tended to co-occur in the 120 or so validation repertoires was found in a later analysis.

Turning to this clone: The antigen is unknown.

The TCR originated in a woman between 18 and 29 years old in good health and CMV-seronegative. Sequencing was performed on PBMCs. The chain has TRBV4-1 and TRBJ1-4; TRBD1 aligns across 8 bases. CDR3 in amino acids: CASSLTGTGAANEKLFF. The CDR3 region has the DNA TGCGCCAGCAGCCTGACCGGGACAGGTGCAGCTAATGAAAAACTGTTTTTT.